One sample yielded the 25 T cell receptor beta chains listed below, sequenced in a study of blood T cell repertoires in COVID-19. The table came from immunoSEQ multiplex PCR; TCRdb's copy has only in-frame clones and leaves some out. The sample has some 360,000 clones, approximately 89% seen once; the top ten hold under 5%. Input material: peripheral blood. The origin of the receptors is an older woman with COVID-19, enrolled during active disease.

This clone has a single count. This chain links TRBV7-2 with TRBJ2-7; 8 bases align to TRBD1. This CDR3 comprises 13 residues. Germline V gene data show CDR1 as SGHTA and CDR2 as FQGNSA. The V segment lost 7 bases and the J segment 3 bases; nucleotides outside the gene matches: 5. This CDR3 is CASNPDRGYEQYF. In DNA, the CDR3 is TGTGCCAGCAACCCAGACAGGGGCTACGAGCAGTACTTC.

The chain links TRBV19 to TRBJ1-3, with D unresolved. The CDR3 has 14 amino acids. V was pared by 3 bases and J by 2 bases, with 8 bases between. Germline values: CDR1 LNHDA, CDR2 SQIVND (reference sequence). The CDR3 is CASSMRETGNTIYF. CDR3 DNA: TGTGCCAGTAGTATGAGAGAGACTGGAAACACCATATATTTT.

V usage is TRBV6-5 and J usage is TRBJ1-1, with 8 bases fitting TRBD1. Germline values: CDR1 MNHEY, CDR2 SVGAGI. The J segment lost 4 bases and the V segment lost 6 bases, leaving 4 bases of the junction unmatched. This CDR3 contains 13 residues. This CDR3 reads CASSRGPLTEAFF. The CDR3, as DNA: TGTGCCAGCAGCAGGGGGCCACTCACTGAAGCTTTCTTT.

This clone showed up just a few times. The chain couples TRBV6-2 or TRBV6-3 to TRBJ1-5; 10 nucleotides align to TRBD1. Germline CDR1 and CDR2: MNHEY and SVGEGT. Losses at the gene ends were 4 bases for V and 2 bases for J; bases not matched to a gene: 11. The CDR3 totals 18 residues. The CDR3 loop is CASSWYLRDRGGNQPQHF. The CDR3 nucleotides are TGTGCCAGCAGTTGGTACCTCCGGGACAGGGGAGGCAATCAGCCCCAGCATTTT.

The CDR3 sequence is CASTPRFATDTQYF. The CDR3 DNA sequence: TGTGCCAGCACTCCACGGTTCGCCACAGATACGCAGTATTTT. V and J are TRBV19 and TRBJ2-3; no clear D gene. Germline V gene data show CDR1 as LNHDA and CDR2 as SQIVND (reference sequence). V was shortened by 9 bases and J by 2 bases, with 15 bases between the two germline ends. This CDR3 has 14 amino acids.

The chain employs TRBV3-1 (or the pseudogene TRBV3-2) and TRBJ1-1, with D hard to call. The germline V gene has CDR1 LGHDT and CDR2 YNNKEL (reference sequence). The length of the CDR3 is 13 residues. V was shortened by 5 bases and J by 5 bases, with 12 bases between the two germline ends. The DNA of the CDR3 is TGTGCCAGCAGCGTAAGGGCGGGGACTGAAGCTTTCTTT. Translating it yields CASSVRAGTEAFF.

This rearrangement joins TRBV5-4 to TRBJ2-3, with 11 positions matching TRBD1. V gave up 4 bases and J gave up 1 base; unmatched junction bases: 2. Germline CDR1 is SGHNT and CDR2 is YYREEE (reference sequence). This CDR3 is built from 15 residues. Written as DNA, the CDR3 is TGTGCCAGCAGCAAGGACAGGGGGCGCACAGATACGCAGTATTTT. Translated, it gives CASSKDRGRTDTQYF.

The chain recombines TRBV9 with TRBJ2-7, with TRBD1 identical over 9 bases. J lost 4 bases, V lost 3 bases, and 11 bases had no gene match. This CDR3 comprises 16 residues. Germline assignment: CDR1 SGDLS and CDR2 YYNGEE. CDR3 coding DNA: TGTGCCAGCAGCGCCGGGACAGGGAGAAAGACTTACGAGCAGTACTTC. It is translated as CASSAGTGRKTYEQYF.

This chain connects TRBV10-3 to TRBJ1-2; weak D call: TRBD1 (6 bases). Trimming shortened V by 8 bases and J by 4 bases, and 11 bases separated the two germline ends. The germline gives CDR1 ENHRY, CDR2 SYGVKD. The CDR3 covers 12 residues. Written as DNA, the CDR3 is TGTGCCATCGGTGGACAGTCCTATGGCTACACCTTC. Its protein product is CAIGGQSYGYTF.

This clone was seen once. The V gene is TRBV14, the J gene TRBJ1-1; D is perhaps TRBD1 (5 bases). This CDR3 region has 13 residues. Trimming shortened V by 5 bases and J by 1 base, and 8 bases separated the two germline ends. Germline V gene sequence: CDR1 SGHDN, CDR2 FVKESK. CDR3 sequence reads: CASSVGQNTEAFF. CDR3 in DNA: TGTGCCAGCAGCGTAGGACAGAACACTGAAGCTTTCTTT.

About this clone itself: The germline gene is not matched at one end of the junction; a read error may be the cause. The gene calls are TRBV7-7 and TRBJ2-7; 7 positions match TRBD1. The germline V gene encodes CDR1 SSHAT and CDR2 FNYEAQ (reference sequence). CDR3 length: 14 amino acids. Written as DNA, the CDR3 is TGTGCTAGCAGCCCCAGACAGGGAGACTACGAGCAGTACTTC. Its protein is CASSPRQGDYEQYF.

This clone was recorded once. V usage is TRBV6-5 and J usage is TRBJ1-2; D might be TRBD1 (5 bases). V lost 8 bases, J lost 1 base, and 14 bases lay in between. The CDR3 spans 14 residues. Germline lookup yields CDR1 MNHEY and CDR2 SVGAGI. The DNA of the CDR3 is TGTGCCAGCCGGTCTTCTGACAGTAACTATGGCTACACCTTC. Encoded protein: CASRSSDSNYGYTF.

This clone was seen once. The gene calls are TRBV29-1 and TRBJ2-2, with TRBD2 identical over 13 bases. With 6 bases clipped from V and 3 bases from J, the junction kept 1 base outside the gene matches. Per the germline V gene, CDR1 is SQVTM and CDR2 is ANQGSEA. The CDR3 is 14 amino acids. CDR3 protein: CSVGTSGDTGELFF. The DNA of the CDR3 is TGCAGCGTGGGGACTAGCGGGGACACCGGGGAGCTGTTTTTT.

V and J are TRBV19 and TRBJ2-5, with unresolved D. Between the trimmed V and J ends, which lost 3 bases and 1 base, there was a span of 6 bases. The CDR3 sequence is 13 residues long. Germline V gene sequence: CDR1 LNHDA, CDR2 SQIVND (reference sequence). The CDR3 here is CASSILVQETQYF. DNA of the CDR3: TGTGCCAGTAGTATTCTAGTCCAAGAGACCCAGTACTTC.

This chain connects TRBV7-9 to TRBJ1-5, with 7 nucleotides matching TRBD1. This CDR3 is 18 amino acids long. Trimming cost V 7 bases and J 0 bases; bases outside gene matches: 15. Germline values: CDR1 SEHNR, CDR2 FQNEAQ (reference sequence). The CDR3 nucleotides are TGTGCCAGCACTCCCCCCCGACAGGGCGATTATAGCAATCAGCCCCAGCATTTT. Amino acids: CASTPPRQGDYSNQPQHF.

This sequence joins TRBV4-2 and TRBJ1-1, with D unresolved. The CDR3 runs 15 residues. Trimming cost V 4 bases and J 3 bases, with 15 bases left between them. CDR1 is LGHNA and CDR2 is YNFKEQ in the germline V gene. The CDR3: CASSPWPTADTEAFF. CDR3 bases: TGTGCCAGCAGCCCTTGGCCCACTGCGGACACTGAAGCTTTCTTT.

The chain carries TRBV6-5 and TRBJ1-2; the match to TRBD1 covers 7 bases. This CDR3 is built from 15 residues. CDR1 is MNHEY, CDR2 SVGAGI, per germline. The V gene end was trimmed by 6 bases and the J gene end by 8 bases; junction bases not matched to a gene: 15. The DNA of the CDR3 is TGTGCCAGCAGCACCGCAGGGGGACCACAGTTAGGCTACACCTTC. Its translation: CASSTAGGPQLGYTF.

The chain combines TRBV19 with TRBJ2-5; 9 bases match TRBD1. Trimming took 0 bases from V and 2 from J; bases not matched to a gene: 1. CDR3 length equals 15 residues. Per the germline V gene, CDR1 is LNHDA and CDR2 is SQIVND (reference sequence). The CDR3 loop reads CASSIDGQGQETQYF. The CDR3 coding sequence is TGTGCCAGTAGTATAGACGGACAGGGGCAAGAGACCCAGTACTTC.

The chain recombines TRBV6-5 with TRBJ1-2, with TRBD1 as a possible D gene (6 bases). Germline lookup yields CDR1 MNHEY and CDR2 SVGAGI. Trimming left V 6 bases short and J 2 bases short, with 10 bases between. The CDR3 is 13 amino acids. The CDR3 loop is CASSLDRNYGYTF. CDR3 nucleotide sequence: TGTGCCAGCAGCCTTGACAGGAACTATGGCTACACCTTC.

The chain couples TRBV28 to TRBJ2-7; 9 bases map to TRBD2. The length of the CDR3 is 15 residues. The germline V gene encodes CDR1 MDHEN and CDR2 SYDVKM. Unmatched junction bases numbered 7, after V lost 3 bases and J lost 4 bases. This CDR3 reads CASSFRLAGRYEQYF. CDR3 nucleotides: TGTGCCAGCAGTTTTAGGCTAGCGGGAAGATACGAGCAGTACTTC.

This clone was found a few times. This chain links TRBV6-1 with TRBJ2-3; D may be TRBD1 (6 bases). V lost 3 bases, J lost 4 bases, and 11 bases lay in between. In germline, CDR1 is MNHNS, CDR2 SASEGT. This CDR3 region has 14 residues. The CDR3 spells CASSEQDSPDTQYF. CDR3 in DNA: TGTGCCAGCAGTGAGCAGGACAGTCCAGATACGCAGTATTTT.

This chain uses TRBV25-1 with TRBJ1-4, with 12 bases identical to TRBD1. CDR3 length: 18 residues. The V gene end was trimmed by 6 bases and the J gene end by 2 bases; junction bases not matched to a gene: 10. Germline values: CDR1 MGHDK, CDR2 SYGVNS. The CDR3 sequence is CASRKQWGQGATNEKLFF. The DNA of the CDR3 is TGTGCCAGCAGAAAGCAGTGGGGACAGGGGGCGACTAATGAAAAACTGTTTTTT.

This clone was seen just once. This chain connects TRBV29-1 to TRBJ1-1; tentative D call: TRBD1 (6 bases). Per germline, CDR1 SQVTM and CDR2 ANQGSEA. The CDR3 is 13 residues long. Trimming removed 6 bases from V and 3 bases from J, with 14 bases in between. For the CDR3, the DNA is TGCAGCGTCAACAGGGACGAGGACACTGAAGCTTTCTTT. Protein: CSVNRDEDTEAFF.

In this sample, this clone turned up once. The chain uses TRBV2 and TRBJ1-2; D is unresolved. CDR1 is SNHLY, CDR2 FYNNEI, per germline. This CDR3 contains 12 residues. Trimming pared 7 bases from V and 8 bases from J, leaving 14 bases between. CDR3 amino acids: CASKRQSTGYTF. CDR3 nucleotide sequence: TGTGCCAGCAAGAGGCAGAGTACCGGCTACACCTTC.

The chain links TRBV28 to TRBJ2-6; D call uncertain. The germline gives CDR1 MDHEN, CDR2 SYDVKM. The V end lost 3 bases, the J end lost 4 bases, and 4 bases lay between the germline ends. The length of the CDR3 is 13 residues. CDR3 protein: CASSFTGANVLTF. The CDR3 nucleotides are TGTGCCAGCAGTTTTACAGGGGCCAACGTCCTGACTTTC.